This T cell receptor beta chain came from a study of T cells in Graves' hyperthyroidism and ophthalmopathy. Amplification yielded TCR beta CDR3 regions, with RNA transcripts as the source. TCR CDR3 underwent first-round RT-PCR with the HTBI primer set. Using its own MiXCR run on the multiplex PCR reads, TCRdb lists one record per CDR3 protein. The sample holds approximately 400,000 distinct CDR3 sequences, around 16% seen once. Per germline, CDR1 SGHVS and CDR2 FNYEAQ. The CDR3 contains 16 residues. V lost 4 bases and J lost 0; bases outside the gene matches: 0. This clonotype was counted many times. V usage is TRBV7-6 and J usage is TRBJ2-1; 13 bases map to TRBD2. This TCR derives from a woman aged 18-35 years with Graves' hyperthyroidism. The sample was blood. CDR3 residues: CASSWTSGSSYNEQFF. CDR3 DNA sequence: TGTGCCAGCAGCTGGACTAGCGGGAGCTCCTACAATGAGCAGTTCTTC.